These 19 T cell receptor beta chains originate from one sample sequenced in a study of blood T cell repertoires in COVID-19. This table comes from immunoSEQ multiplex PCR, and its TCRdb copy is limited to in-frame clones, with some not included. This table holds over 100,000 clones, around 87% found once. Sample: peripheral blood. Receptor source: a woman between 45 and 65 years old with COVID-19, enrolled during active disease.

This chain connects TRBV11-3 to TRBJ2-1; 8 bases are a match to TRBD2. With V trimmed by 5 bases and J by 4 bases, 13 bases remained unmatched. CDR1 is SGHNT and CDR2 is YENEEA in the germline V gene. The CDR3 length is 17 residues. As DNA, the CDR3 is TGTGCCAGCAGCCATTTTCTGACTAGCGAGACTTACAATGAGCAGTTCTTC. It translates to CASSHFLTSETYNEQFF.

This clone was recorded once. The genes are TRBV7-2 and TRBJ2-3; TRBD1 matches at 8 bases. V was clipped by 5 bases and J by 3 bases; unmatched bases: 10. The V gene's germline CDR1 is SGHTA and CDR2 FQGNSA. CDR3 length equals 16 residues. CDR3 bases: TGTGCCAGCAGCCCTGGGACAGGACGGGCAACAGATACGCAGTATTTT. It encodes CASSPGTGRATDTQYF. Variable domain in full (rest from reference TRBV7-2 and TRBJ2-3): GAGVSQSPSNKVTEKGKDVELRCDPISGHTALYWYRQSLGQGLEFLIYFQGNSAPDKSGLPSDRFSAERTGGSVSTLTIQRTQQEDSAVYLCASSPGTGRATDTQYFGPGTRLTVL.

The V call is TRBV6-2 or TRBV6-3, the J call TRBJ1-1; D possibly corresponds to TRBD1 (5 bases). Germline CDR1 is MNHEY and CDR2 is SVGEGT. V lost 6 bases and J lost 8, with 19 bases in between. CDR3 length equals 14 residues. The CDR3 DNA sequence: TGTGCCAGCAGCCCCGCGGGCGGGGGGGTAGAAGCTTTCTTT. Residues: CASSPAGGGVEAFF.

CDR3 bases: TGTGCCAGCAGTTACAACCGACAGGGCCGCAAAGAGACCCAGTACTTC. It yields the protein CASSYNRQGRKETQYF. The chain carries TRBV6-5 and TRBJ2-5; 7 bases match TRBD1. CDR3 length: 16 amino acids. Losses at the gene ends were 2 bases for V and 3 bases for J; bases not matched to a gene: 9. Germline V gene data show CDR1 as MNHEY and CDR2 as SVGAGI.

The chain uses TRBV2 and TRBJ1-6; 8 nucleotides align to TRBD1. Germline V lookup: CDR1 SNHLY, CDR2 FYNNEI. The CDR3 has 14 residues. V dropped 4 bases and J dropped 18; count of bases not matched to a gene: 14. CDR3 protein: CASSGSWGGGQAHF. Written as DNA, the CDR3 is TGTGCCAGCAGTGGATCTTGGGGAGGGGGACAGGCCCACTTT. The variable domain in full, with the rest retrieved from reference TRBV2 and TRBJ1-6, is EPEVTQTPSHQVTQMGQEVILRCVPISNHLYFYWYRQILGQKVEFLVSFYNNEISEKSEIFDDQFSVERPDGSNFTLKIRSTKLEDSAMYFCASSGSWGGGQAHFGNGTRLTVT.

V usage is TRBV24-1 and J usage is TRBJ2-2, with 7 nucleotides matching TRBD2. Trimming took 6 bases from V and 2 from J; bases not matched to a gene: 5. The germline gives CDR1 KGHDR, CDR2 SFDVKD. The CDR3 sequence is 15 residues long. CDR3 sequence: CATSPTGGNTGELFF. The CDR3 bases are TGTGCCACCAGTCCGACGGGGGGTAACACCGGGGAGCTGTTTTTT.

The chain has TRBV5-4 and TRBJ2-5, with TRBD1 matching over 7 bases. The CDR3 totals 15 residues. Looked up from germline, CDR1 is SGHNT and CDR2 is YYREEE (reference sequence). V dropped 0 bases and J dropped 5; count of bases not matched to a gene: 7. CDR3 in DNA: TGTGCCAGCAGCTTGGGCTCTGGGACAGCGGAGACCCAGTACTTC. This codes for CASSLGSGTAETQYF. Filled out from reference TRBV5-4 and TRBJ2-5, the complete variable domain reads ETGVTQSPTHLIKTRGQQVTLRCSSQSGHNTVSWYQQALGQGPQFIFQYYREEENGRGNFPPRFSGLQFPNYSSELNVNALELDDSALYLCASSLGSGTAETQYFGPGTRLLVL.

This clone has just one count. The J gene is TRBJ1-5, the V gene TRBV5-5; no reliable D call. This CDR3 is 14 amino acids long. Germline-derived CDR1 and CDR2 are SGHKS and YYEKEE (reference sequence). V lost 0 bases, J lost 4 bases, and 8 bases lay in between. The CDR3 loop reads CASSLGPVNQPQHF. CDR3 nucleotide sequence: TGTGCCAGCAGCTTGGGGCCAGTAAATCAGCCCCAGCATTTT.

The CDR3 region has the DNA TGCGCCAGCAGCTTGGCCTTCGACAGAGCCTACGAGCAGTACTTC. This codes for CASSLAFDRAYEQYF. The chain links TRBV5-1 to TRBJ2-7; TRBD1 might be the D (5 bases). Germline values: CDR1 SGHRS, CDR2 YFSETQ. CDR3 length equals 15 residues. Trimming removed 0 bases at V and 2 bases at J, with 12 bases between.

V gene TRBV3-1 (or the pseudogene TRBV3-2) combines with J gene TRBJ2-2; D is undetermined. Germline V gene lookup returns CDR1 LGHDT and CDR2 YNNKEL (reference sequence). The CDR3 extends over 11 amino acids. V lost 4 bases and J lost 8, with 5 bases in between. The DNA of the CDR3 is TGTGCCAGCAGCCGAGCGGGGGAGCTGTTTTTT. The encoded protein is CASSRAGELFF.

The chain links TRBV5-6 to TRBJ2-5; the D gene is possibly TRBD1 (6 bases). This CDR3 region has 13 residues. Trimming cost V 4 bases and J 9 bases, with 16 bases left between them. From germline, CDR1 is SGHDT and CDR2 YYEEEE. DNA for the CDR3: TGTGCCAGCAGCCTCGGACAGTTTGGGGCCCAGTACTTC. Amino acids: CASSLGQFGAQYF. The full variable domain, in which reference TRBV5-6 and TRBJ2-5 provide the parts outside the CDR3, is DAGVTQSPTHLIKTRGQQVTLRCSPKSGHDTVSWYQQALGQGPQFIFQYYEEEERQRGNFPDRFSGHQFPNYSSELNVNALLLGDSALYLCASSLGQFGAQYFGPGTRLLVL.

The chain recombines TRBV12-5 with TRBJ1-1, with TRBD1 matching over 8 bases. Per the germline V gene, CDR1 is LGHNT and CDR2 is FRNRAP. This CDR3 contains 14 residues. The ends lost 2 bases at V and 5 bases at J; junction bases unmatched: 4. The CDR3 region has the DNA TGTGCTAGTGGTTTGCCTACAGGGGGAACTGAAGCTTTCTTT. Amino acids: CASGLPTGGTEAFF.

The chain couples TRBV13 to TRBJ2-5; 14 bases agree with TRBD2. CDR1 is PRHDT and CDR2 is FYEKMQ in the germline V gene (reference sequence). CDR3 size: 17 residues. J lost 5 bases, V lost 5 bases, and 10 bases had no gene match. The CDR3 spells CASSLRLAGGYQETQYF. Written as DNA, the CDR3 is TGTGCCAGCAGCCTCCGACTAGCGGGGGGGTATCAGGAGACCCAGTACTTC.

The chain combines TRBV9 with TRBJ2-1; possibly TRBD1 for D (6 bases). CDR1 SGDLS and CDR2 YYNGEE come from the germline V gene. V gave up 0 bases and J gave up 7 bases, with 11 bases separating them. This CDR3 spans 14 amino acids. The CDR3 DNA follows: TGTGCCAGCAGCGTAGTGGGGGCCTGGAATGAGCAGTTCTTC. This gives the protein CASSVVGAWNEQFF.

V is TRBV7-6 and J is TRBJ1-2; 9 positions agree with TRBD1. Germline-derived CDR1 and CDR2 are SGHVS and FNYEAQ. CDR3 length equals 16 residues. Germline trimming cut 4 bases from V and 4 bases from J; bases unmatched to any gene: 10. CDR3 amino acids: CASSSNPGQGIYGYTF. The CDR3 nucleotides read TGTGCCAGCAGCTCGAACCCGGGACAGGGTATCTATGGCTACACCTTC.

The J gene is TRBJ2-4, the V gene TRBV6-2 or TRBV6-3; 7 bases line up with TRBD1. Trimming at V came to 5 bases and at J to 6 bases, leaving 7 bases not matched to a gene. The germline gives CDR1 MNHEY, CDR2 SVGEGT. This CDR3 comprises 14 residues. In nucleotides, the CDR3 is TGTGCCAGCAGTGAGCCCGGGACAGTAAACATTCAGTACTTC. Amino acid sequence: CASSEPGTVNIQYF.

This chain links TRBV16 with TRBJ2-7, with a possible D match to TRBD1 (6 bases). The CDR3 extends over 12 amino acids. Trimming cost V 4 bases and J 7 bases, with 11 bases left between them. Germline lookup yields CDR1 KGHSY and CDR2 FQNENV. Here the CDR3 reads CASSPNRVEQYF. The CDR3 nucleotides read TGTGCCAGCAGCCCGAACAGGGTTGAGCAGTACTTC. Supplemented by reference TRBV16 and TRBJ2-7, the full variable domain reads GEEVAQTPKHLVRGEGQKAKLYCAPIKGHSYVFWYQQVLKNEFKFLISFQNENVFDETGMPKERFSAKCLPNSPCSLEIQATKLEDSAVYFCASSPNRVEQYFGPGTRLTVT.

The V gene is TRBV7-3, the J gene TRBJ2-3, with 8 nucleotides matching TRBD2. The J segment lost 6 bases and the V segment lost 4 bases, leaving 12 bases of the junction unmatched. The germline V gene encodes CDR1 SGHTA and CDR2 FQGTGA. The CDR3 runs 16 residues. CDR3 nucleotides: TGTGCCAGCAGCTCGGGACTAGGGGGGATTGGCGATACGCAGTATTTT. Residues: CASSSGLGGIGDTQYF.

The CDR3 DNA follows: TGTGCCAGCAGTGAACCCCCAAGTGGGGGCTATTTT. The encoded protein is CASSEPPSGGYF. The V and J genes are TRBV6-1 and TRBJ2-3; tentative D call: TRBD1 (6 bases). V lost 2 bases, J lost 15 bases, and 15 bases lay in between. The CDR3 is 12 amino acids. Germline CDR1 and CDR2: MNHNS and SASEGT.